The entry below gives a single T cell receptor (beta chain) sequence along with its context. This may be a read error: a much more frequent sequence differs by one nucleotide. RNA transcripts gave rise to amplified TCR beta CDR3 regions. Initially, a first-round RT-PCR of the TCR CDR3 employed the HTBI primer set. Each CDR3 protein gets one entry after TCRdb re-called the multiplex PCR reads with MiXCR. The sample has hundreds of thousands of distinct CDR3 sequences, more than 11% seen once. This entry comes from a study of T cells in Graves' hyperthyroidism and ophthalmopathy. Study at large: Peripheral blood was acquired at first diagnosis, ahead of any therapy whatsoever.

V was pared by 4 bases and J by 8 bases, with 18 bases between. The CDR3 contains 15 residues. CDR1 and CDR2 from the germline V gene are SGHTA and FQGNSA. The genes are TRBV7-2 and TRBJ2-1; possibly TRBD2 for D (5 bases). The sequenced sample consisted of blood. The TCR comes from a woman in her twenties or thirties with Graves' hyperthyroidism. The CDR3 here is CASSSVMGTGDEQFF. The CDR3 DNA follows: TGTGCCAGCAGCTCAGTTATGGGTACCGGGGATGAGCAGTTCTTC.